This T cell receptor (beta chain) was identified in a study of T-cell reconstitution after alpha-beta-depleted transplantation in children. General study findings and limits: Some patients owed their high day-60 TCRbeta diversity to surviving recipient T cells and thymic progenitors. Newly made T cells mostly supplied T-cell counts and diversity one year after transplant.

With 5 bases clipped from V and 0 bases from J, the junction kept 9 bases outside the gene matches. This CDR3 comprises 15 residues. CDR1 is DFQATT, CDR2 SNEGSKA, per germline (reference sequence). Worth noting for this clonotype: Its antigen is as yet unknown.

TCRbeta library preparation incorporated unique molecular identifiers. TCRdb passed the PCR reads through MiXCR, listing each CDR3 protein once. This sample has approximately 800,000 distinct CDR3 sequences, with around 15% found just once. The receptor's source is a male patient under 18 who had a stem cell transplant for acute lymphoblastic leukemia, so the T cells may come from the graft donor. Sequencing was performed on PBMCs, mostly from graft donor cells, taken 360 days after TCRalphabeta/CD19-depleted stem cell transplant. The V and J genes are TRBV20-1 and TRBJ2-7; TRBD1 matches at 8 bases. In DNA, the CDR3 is TGCAGTGCTCCCCGACCGGGACAGGCCTCCTACGAGCAGTACTTC. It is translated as CSAPRPGQASYEQYF.